The following is a TCR beta chain sequence with its context. Its antigen is unidentified. Germline is not matched at one junction end, which may reflect a read error. The record originates from a study of tumor and adjacent non-tumor tissue in lung cancer. The template was RNA from unsorted bulk tissue. Donors were chemotherapy-naive, newly diagnosed lung cancer surgical patients in China, August–late 2014. Whole-study findings and limits: Significantly higher TCR diversity was found in tumor than normal lung. Top 100 clones took a larger repertoire share in normal lung.

The library came from three nested PCR rounds adapted from ARM-PCR protocols. One entry per CDR3 protein results from TCRdb running MiXCR on the multiplex PCR reads. The data hold over 110,000 distinct CDR3 sequences, with roughly 70% observed a single time. Sequencing input: lung tumor tissue. This sequence was found in a man aged 60 to 69 with small cell lung cancer.

The CDR3 nucleotides read TGTGCCAGCAGCGAGGGGGGGTATAGCACAGATACGCGTCATTTC. Its protein product is CASSEGGYSTDTRHF. The chain joins TRBV6-1 to TRBJ2-3, with a weak D call TRBD2 (7 bases). Looked up from germline, CDR1 is MNHNS and CDR2 is SASEGT. CDR3 size: 15 residues.